Sequencing of this T cell receptor beta chain was carried out in a study of blood T cells in healthy people across ages. Study-wide findings and caveats: Naive and antigen-experienced cells could not be conclusively compared, given unsorted PBMCs. Estimated diversity, derived from one million T cells, was regarded as an underestimate.

This clonotype was seen more than once but under ten times. Its target is unknown. Alongside a J-beta primer mix, a sample-barcoded 5' primer served in a second PCR lasting roughly 7 to 12 cycles. The authors tagged each cDNA molecule using a template-switch adaptor with 12 random nucleotides. MiXCR, run by TCRdb on the 5' RACE reads, gives a single entry per CDR3 protein. Of roughly 1.4 million distinct CDR3 sequences listed, around 59% are singletons. With 1 base removed from V and 0 bases from J, the gap between germline ends came to 14 bases. This CDR3 is 16 amino acids long. Per the germline V gene, CDR1 is DFQATT and CDR2 is SNEGSKA (reference sequence).

Material: blood. This TCR was recovered from a man between 18 and 35 years old in good health. The genes are TRBV20-1 and TRBJ2-3; D uncertain. CDR3 loop: CSARAHGVWSTDTQYF. In DNA form, the CDR3 reads TGCAGTGCTAGAGCCCATGGTGTTTGGAGCACAGATACGCAGTATTTT.